Sequencing of this T cell receptor beta chain was carried out in a study of T cell responses to AZD1222 COVID-19 vaccine. Turning to the study itself: Pooled together were second doses at about 4 or about 12 weeks. Study-level points and caveats: Nearly half of the spike-specific TCRs reportedly recognize variant regions that carry no mutations. It should be noted that donors were predominantly white British and more often female, and clonal diversity was possibly underestimated. Baseline testing showed seropositivity in only six AZD1222 recipients.

Only in-frame clones appear in the TCRdb table, and some are missing; sequencing was by immunoSEQ multiplex PCR. The sample has 100,000 or so clones, approximately 87% seen once. Germline V lookup: CDR1 MNHEY, CDR2 SVGEGT. V shed 2 bases and J shed 3 bases, with 7 bases lying between them. This CDR3 has 13 amino acids. A note on this clone: Its antigen is currently unknown.

This clonotype was obtained from an adult in good health. The material sequenced was peripheral blood, taken on day 0 of AZD1222 vaccination. The rearrangement uses TRBV6-2 or TRBV6-3 and TRBJ1-1, with D possibly matching TRBD1 (5 bases). CDR3 sequence: CASSYEGHTEAFF. CDR3 in DNA: TGTGCCAGCAGTTACGAGGGGCACACTGAAGCTTTCTTT.